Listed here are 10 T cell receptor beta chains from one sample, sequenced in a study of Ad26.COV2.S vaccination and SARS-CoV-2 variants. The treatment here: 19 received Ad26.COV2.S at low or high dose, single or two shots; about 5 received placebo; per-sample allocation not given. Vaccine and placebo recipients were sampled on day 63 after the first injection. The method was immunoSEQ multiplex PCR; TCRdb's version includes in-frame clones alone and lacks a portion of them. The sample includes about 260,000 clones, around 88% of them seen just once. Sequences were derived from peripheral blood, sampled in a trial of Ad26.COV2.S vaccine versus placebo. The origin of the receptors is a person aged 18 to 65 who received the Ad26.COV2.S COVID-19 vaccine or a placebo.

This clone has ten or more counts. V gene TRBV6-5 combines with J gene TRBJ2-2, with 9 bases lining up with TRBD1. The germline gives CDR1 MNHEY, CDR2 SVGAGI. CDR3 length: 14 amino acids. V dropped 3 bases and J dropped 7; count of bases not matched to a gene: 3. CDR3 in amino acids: CASSYTGGYGELFF. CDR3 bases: TGTGCCAGCAGTTATACAGGGGGCTACGGGGAGCTGTTTTTT.

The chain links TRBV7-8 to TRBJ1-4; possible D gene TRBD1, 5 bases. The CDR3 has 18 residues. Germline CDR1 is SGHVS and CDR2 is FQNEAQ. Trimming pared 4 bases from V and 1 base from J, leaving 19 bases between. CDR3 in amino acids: CASSSGTPRRGTNEKLFF. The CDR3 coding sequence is TGTGCCAGCAGCTCAGGGACTCCACGACGGGGAACTAATGAAAAACTGTTTTTT.

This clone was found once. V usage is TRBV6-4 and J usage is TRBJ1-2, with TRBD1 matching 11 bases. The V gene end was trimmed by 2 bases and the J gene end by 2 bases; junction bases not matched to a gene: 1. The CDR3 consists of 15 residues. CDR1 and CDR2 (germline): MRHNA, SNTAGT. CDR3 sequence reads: CASSDRTGGNYGYTF. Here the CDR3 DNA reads TGTGCCAGCAGTGACAGGACAGGGGGCAACTATGGCTACACCTTC.

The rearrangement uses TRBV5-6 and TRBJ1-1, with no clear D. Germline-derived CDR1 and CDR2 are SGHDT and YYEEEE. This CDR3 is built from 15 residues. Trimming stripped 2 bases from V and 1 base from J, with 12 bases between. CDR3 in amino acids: CASSFVWPKNTEAFF. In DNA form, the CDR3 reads TGTGCCAGCAGCTTTGTTTGGCCTAAGAACACTGAAGCTTTCTTT.

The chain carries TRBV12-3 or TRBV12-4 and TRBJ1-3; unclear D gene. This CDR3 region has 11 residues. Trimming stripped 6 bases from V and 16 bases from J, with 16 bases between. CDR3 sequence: CASSRASTVYF. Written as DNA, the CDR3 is TGTGCCAGCAGCCGCGCGTCCACGGTCTATTTT.

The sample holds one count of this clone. The CDR3 here is CASSIQTLTFQGGYTEAFF. The CDR3 DNA is TGTGCCAGTAGTATCCAAACGCTGACATTCCAAGGGGGATACACTGAAGCTTTCTTT. V usage is TRBV19 and J usage is TRBJ1-1; D may be TRBD1 (6 bases). CDR1 is LNHDA, CDR2 SQIVND, per germline (reference sequence). The V end lost 3 bases, the J end lost 3 bases, and 26 bases lay between the germline ends. This CDR3 has 19 residues.

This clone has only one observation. CDR3 sequence: CASSPHSGKETQYF. CDR3 nucleotides: TGTGCCAGCAGTCCCCATAGCGGGAAAGAGACCCAGTACTTC. This chain joins TRBV6-5 and TRBJ2-5; 8 bases align to TRBD2. CDR1 MNHEY and CDR2 SVGAGI come from the germline V gene. The CDR3 is made up of 14 amino acids. V was clipped by 5 bases and J by 3 bases; unmatched bases: 5.

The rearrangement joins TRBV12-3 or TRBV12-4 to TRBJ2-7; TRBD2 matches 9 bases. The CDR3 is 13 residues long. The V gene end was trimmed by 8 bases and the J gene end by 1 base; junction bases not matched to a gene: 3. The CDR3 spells CASGLAGSYEQYF. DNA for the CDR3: TGTGCCAGCGGGCTAGCGGGGTCCTACGAGCAGTACTTC.

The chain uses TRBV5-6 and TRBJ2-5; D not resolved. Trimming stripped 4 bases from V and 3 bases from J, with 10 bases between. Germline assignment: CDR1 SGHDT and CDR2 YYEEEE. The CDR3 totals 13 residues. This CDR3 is CASSPDGKETQYF. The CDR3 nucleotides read TGTGCCAGCAGCCCGGACGGAAAAGAGACCCAGTACTTC.

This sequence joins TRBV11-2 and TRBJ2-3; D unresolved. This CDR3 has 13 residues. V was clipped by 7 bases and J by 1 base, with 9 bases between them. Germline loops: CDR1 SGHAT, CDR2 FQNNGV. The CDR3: CASTPIGTDTQYF. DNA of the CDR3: TGTGCCAGCACCCCGATTGGCACAGATACGCAGTATTTT.